This TCR beta chain was obtained from a study of beta chain features in type 1 diabetes (dated by TCRdb to 2016 to 2019). Concerning the study at large: Mean age, gender distribution, total cell number and subset yield did not differ between patients and healthy donors. A total of approximately 100 million sorted cells were examined across all samples, and the number of cells per subset was strongly correlated with RNA yield. The study compared the TCRB repertoires of sorted circulating CD4+ T cell subsets in recently diagnosed type 1 diabetes patients with those in matched healthy donors. Regulatory and stem cell-like memory subsets were obtained from only 8 patients and roughly eight healthy donors, while naive and central memory subsets were obtained from all 28 donors. Beyond this particular receptor, the publication reports: The naive, central memory and regulatory TCRB repertoires appeared to resemble one another more closely among patients than among healthy donors. At VDJ recombination sites, type 1 diabetes patients had fewer insertions and more deleted nucleotides, which implies abnormalities in thymic rearrangement. Because the HLA sub-analyses included only small numbers of individuals, any influence of HLA type on TCRB rearrangement was left unresolved. Sequencing cDNA rather than genomic DNA could over-represent highly expressing activated cells, although activation and CD3 levels did not differ between groups. Shorter templates might have been favored by PCR, but patient and control samples were amplified and corrected together, so both groups would have been affected equally by any skew. In all four CD4+ subsets, TCRB CDR3 length was moderately but significantly shorter in type 1 diabetes patients.

The entire amount of isolated RNA was reverse transcribed using the High Capacity cDNA Reverse Transcription Kit, so the sequenced TCRB transcripts were expressed ones. Deep immunoSEQ sequencing was applied to naive, central memory and regulatory T cell samples, giving an average of approximately 3.8 million total reads per sample. After sorted cells were lysed in RLT buffer, RNA was extracted with DNase-treated RNeasy Micro or Mini kits, with the choice depending on cell number. To prevent cross-contamination, each cell subset was processed individually, whereas patient and healthy donor samples were processed jointly. Using the immunoSEQ multiplex PCR, TCRB sequences were amplified from cDNA into 87-bp fragments spanning the CDR3 region. The amplicons were sequenced using the Illumina HiSeq platform. The paper's data handling went like this. Synthetic template baselines were used to correct PCR bias computationally, reads within Hamming distance 2 were collapsed together, and singletons that could not be merged were discarded. Reads were aligned to IMGT to assign V, D and J genes, CDR3 length, and insertions or deletions at six rearrangement sites. Clonotype counts were normalized to sorted cell number within each subset before computing true diversity and Gini coefficients with the tcR R package. The overlap coefficient, calculated on TCRB nucleotide sequences, was used to measure repertoire sharing. As a proxy for the pre-selection repertoire, out-of-frame TCRB sequences from naive cells were analyzed. The table comes from immuneACCESS by way of TCRdb, which keeps in-frame sequences with V and J called. Part of the clones is missing from these tables; in studies checked, under half for an unresolved V gene and the rest for unknown reasons. Clone size and V and J calls were adopted from that table, with D and trimming inferred from the DNA. In this sample the table shows 810,000 or so clones, roughly 15% of which occur a single time. The biggest ten clones account for 0.023% of the sample.

V lost 3 bases and J lost 0 bases; the stretch between them is 11 bases long. From the cysteine up to the phenylalanine, the CDR3 has a length of 15 residues. Only CDR3 DNA remains: 45 bases, in frame from the first base. CDR1 and CDR2, looked up from the germline V gene (reference sequence), are LNHDA and SQIVND. Each donor gave one peripheral blood draw, averaging roughly 100 mL, which was collected into heparinised tubes. Naive, central memory, regulatory and stem cell-like memory CD4+ T cells were sorted on a BD FACSAria II using a panel including CD45RO, CCR7, CD25, CD127, CD95 and CD27. Every sorted population had a purity above 95%. PBMCs were separated immediately by Lymphoprep density gradient centrifugation and were stained directly, without being cultured. To minimize batch effects, samples were stained and sorted in pairs, one healthy donor with one patient per experiment. On this clone: Its antigen has not been determined. Base qualities are not recorded, but no much larger clone differs from it by a single base.

Sequencing used naive CD4+ T cells from blood. Explained via the paper, the cell subset or site label denotes: true naive CD4+ T cells. The TCR sequence derives from a woman between 18 and 29 years old in good health. The chain uses TRBV19 and TRBJ2-5, with no reliable assignment of the D segment. For the CDR3, the sequence is CASSIRAWYQETQYF. The bases read TGTGCCAGTAGTATTCGGGCGTGGTACCAAGAGACCCAGTACTTC.